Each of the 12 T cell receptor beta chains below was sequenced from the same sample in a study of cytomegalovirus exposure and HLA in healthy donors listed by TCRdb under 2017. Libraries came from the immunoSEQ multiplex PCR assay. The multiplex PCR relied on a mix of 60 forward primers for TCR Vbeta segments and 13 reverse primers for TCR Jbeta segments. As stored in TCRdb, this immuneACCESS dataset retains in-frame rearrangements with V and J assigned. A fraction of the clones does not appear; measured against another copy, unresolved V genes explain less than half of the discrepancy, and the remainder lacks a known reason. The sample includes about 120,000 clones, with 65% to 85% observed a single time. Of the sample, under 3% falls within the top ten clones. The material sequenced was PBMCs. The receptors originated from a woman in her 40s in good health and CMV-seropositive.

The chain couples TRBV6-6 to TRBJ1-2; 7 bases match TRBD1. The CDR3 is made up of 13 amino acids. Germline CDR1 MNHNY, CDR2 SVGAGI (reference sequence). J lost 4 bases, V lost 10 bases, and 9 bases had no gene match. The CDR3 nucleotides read TGTGCCACGAGGACAGGCTTATTCTATGGCTACACCTTC. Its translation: CATRTGLFYGYTF.

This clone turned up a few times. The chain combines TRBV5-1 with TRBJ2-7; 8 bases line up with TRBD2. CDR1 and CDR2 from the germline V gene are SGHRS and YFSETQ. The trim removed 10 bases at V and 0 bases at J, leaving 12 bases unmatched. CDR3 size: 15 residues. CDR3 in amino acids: CAPREGPLFSYEQYF. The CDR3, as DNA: TGCGCCCCCCGGGAGGGCCCATTATTCTCCTACGAGCAGTACTTC. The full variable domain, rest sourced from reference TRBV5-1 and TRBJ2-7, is KAGVTQTPRYLIKTRGQQVTLSCSPISGHRSVSWYQQTPGQGLQFLFEYFSETQRNKGNFPGRFSGRQFSNSRSEMNVSTLELGDSALYLCAPREGPLFSYEQYFGPGTRLTVT.

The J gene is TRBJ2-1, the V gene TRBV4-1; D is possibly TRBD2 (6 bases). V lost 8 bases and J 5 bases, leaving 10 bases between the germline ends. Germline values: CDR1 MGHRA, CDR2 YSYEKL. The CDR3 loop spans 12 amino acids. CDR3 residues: CASGTLNNEQFF. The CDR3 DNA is TGCGCCAGCGGGACTCTTAACAATGAGCAGTTCTTC.

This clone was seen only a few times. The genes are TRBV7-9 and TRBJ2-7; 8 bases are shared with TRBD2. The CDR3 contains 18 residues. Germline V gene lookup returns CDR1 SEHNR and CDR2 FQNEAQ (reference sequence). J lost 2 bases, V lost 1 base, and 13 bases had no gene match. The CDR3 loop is CASSLVRPASGPTYEQYF. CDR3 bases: TGTGCCAGCAGCTTAGTCCGCCCGGCTAGCGGGCCTACCTACGAGCAGTACTTC.

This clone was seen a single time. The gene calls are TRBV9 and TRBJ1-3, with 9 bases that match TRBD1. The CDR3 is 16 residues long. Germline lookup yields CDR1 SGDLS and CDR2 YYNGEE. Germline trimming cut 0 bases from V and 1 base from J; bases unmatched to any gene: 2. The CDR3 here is CASSVGGQGSGNTIYF. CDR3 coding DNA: TGTGCCAGCAGCGTAGGAGGACAGGGGTCTGGAAACACCATATATTTT.

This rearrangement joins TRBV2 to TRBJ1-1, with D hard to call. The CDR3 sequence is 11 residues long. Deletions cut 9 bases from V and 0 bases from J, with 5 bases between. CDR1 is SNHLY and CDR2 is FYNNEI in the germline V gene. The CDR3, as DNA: TGTGCCAGTTCAATGAACACTGAAGCTTTCTTT. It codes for CASSMNTEAFF.

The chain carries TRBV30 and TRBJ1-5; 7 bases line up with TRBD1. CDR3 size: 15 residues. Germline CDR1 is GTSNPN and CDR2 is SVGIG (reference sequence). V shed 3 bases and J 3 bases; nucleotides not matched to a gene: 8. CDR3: CAWREQGGSNQPQHF. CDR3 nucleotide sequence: TGTGCCTGGAGGGAGCAAGGGGGCTCCAATCAGCCCCAGCATTTT.

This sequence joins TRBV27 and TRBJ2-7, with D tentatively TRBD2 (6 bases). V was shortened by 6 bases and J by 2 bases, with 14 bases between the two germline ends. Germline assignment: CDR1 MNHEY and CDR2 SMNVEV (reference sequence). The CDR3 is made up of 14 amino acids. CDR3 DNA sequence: TGTGCCAGCAGCCATAGCGGAGATCCCTACGAGCAGTACTTC. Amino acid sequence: CASSHSGDPYEQYF.

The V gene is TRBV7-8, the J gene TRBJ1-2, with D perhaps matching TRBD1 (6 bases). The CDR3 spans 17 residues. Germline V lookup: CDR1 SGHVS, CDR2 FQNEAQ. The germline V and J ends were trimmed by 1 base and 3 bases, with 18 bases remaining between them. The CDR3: CASSLDQGTTPYYGYTF. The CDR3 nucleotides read TGTGCCAGCAGCTTAGATCAGGGGACCACCCCATACTATGGCTACACCTTC.

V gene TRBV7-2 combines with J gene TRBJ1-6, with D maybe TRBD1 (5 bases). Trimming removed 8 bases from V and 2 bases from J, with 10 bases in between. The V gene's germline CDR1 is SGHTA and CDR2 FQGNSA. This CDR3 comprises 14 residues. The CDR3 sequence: CASGRGAYNSPLHF. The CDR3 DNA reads TGTGCCAGCGGCCGGGGGGCCTATAATTCACCCCTCCACTTT.

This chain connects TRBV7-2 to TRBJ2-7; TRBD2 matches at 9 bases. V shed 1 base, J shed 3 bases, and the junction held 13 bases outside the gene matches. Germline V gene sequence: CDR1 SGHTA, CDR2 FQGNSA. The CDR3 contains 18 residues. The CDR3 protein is CASSLGATLAGRFYEQYF. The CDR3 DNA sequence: TGTGCCAGCAGCTTAGGGGCAACCCTAGCGGGAAGATTCTACGAGCAGTACTTC.

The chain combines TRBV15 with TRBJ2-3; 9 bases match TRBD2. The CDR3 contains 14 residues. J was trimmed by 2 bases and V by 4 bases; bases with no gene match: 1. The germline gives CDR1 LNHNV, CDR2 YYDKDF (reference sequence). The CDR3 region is CATSTSGDTDTQYF. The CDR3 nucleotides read TGTGCCACCAGCACTAGCGGGGACACAGATACGCAGTATTTT.